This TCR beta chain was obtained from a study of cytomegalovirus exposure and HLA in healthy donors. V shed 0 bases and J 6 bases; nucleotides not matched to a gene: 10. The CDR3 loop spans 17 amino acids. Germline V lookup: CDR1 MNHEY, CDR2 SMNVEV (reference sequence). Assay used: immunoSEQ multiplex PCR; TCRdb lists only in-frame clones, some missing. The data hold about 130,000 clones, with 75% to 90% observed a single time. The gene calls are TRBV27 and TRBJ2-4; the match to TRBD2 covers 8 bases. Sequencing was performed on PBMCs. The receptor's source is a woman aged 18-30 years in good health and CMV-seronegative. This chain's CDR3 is CASSLSVPAGGRNIQYF. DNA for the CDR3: TGTGCCAGCAGTTTATCGGTGCCCGCGGGGGGTAGAAACATTCAGTACTTC.